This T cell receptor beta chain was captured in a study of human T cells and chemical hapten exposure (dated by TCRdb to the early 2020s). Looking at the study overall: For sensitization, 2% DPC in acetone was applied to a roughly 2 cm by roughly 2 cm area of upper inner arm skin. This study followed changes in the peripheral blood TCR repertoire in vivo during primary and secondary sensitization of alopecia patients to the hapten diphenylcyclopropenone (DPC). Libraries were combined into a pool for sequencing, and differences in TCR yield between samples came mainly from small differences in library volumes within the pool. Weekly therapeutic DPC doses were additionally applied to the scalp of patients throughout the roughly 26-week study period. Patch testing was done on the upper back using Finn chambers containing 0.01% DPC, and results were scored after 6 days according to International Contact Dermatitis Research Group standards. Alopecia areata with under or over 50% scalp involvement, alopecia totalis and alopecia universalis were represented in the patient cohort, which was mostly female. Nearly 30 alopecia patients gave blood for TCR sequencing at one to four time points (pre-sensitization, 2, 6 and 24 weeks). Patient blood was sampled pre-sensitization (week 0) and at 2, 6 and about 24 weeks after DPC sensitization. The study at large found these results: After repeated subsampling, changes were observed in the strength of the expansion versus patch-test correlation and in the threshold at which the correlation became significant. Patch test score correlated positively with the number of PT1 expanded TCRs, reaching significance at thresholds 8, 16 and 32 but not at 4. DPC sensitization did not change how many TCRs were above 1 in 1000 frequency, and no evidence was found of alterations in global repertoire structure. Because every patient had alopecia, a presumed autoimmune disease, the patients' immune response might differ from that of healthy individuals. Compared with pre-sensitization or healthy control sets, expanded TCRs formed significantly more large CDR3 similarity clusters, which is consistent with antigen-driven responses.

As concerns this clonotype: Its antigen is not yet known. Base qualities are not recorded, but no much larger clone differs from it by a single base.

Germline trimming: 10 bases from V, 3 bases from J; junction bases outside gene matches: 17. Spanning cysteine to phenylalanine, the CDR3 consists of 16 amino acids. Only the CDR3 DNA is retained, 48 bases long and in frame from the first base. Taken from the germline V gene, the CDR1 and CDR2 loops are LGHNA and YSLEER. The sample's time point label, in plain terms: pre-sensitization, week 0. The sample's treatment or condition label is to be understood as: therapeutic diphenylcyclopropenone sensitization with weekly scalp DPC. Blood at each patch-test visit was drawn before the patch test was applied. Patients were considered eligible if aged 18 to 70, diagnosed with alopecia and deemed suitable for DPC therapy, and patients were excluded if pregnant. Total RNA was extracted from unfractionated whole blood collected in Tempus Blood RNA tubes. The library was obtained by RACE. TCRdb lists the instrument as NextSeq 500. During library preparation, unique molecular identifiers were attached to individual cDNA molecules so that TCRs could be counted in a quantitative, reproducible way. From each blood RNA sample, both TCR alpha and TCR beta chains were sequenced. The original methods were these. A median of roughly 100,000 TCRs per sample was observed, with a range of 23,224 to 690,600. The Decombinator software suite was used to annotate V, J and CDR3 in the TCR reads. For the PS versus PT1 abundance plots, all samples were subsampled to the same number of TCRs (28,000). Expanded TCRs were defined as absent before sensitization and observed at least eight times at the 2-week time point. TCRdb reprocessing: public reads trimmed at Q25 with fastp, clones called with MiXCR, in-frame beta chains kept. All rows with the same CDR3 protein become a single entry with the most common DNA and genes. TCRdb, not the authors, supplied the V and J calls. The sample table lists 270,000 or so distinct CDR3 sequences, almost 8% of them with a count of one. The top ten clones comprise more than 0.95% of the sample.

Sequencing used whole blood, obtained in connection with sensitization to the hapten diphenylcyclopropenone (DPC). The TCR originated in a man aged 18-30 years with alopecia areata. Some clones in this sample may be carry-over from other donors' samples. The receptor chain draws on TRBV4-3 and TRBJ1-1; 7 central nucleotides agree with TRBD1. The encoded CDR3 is CATQQGIHVDHTEAFF. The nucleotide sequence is TGCGCCACCCAACAGGGGATCCATGTGGACCACACTGAAGCTTTCTTT.